Below, one TCR beta chain is given with its context. Its target is unknown. This PCR relied on a set of 60 Vbeta primers and 13 Jbeta primers. TCRdb's copy holds only in-frame clones and misses some; the assay was immunoSEQ multiplex PCR. The sample lists under 150,000 clones; roughly 70% were seen once. The germline CDR1 and CDR2 sequences are KGHSH and LQKENI. V gave up 4 bases and J gave up 0 bases; unmatched junction bases: 6. The CDR3 spans 16 residues. These data come from a study of cytomegalovirus exposure and HLA in healthy donors. Study-wide context: An earlier analysis found some 100 million unique TCR beta sequences from about 190 million T cells.

General study points: In a later analysis, a genetic analysis reported fewer productive-TCR N-insertions in an Asian-associated ancestry cluster than the cohort average. According to an earlier analysis, most TCR beta V segments yielded productive rearrangements about 87% or about 30% of the time.

The sequencing sample was made of PBMCs. The V and J genes are TRBV18 and TRBJ1-1, with 9 bases aligning to TRBD1. The clonotype was recovered from a woman younger than 30 in good health and CMV-seronegative. The CDR3 bases are TGTGCCAGCTCACGGGACAGGGACTTTATGAACACTGAAGCTTTCTTT. Its translation: CASSRDRDFMNTEAFF.